This T cell receptor (beta chain) was obtained from a study of cytomegalovirus exposure and HLA in healthy donors. Primers: 60 Vbeta forward and 13 Jbeta reverse. Here immunoSEQ multiplex PCR was the method, and the copy in TCRdb shows in-frame clones only, minus some. The sample consists of roughly 140,000 clones, roughly 76% of them appearing once. To note about this clone: Its specificity is unknown.

Whole-study findings and limits: Generally TCR sequences proved uncommon, though certain public TCRs appeared in numerous donors. Later analysis identified several of the most significant clusters that appeared linked to common viral pathogens. V- and J-gene trimming in TCR beta was tied to a missense DCLRE1C variant by an analysis performed later.

Germline loops: CDR1 SGHRS, CDR2 YFSETQ. With 3 bases removed from V and 6 bases from J, the gap between germline ends came to 16 bases. CDR3 length: 15 amino acids. This TCR derives from a human donor in good health. This chain joins TRBV5-1 and TRBJ2-1, with D maybe TRBD1 (6 bases). The sample consisted of PBMCs. The CDR3 nucleotides are TGCGCCAGCAGCTCGCACAGGGTTGACTTCAATGAGCAGTTCTTC. Its translation is CASSSHRVDFNEQFF.